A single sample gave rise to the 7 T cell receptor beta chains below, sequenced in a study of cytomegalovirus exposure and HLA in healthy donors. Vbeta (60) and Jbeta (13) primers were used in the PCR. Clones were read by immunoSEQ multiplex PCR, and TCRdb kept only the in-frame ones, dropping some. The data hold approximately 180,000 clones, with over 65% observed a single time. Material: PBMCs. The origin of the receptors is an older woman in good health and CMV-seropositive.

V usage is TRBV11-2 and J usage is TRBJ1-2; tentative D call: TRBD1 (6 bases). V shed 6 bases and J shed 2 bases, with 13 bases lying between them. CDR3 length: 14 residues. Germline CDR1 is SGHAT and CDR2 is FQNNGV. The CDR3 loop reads CASRIGGANYGYTF. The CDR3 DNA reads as TGTGCCAGCAGGATTGGGGGGGCGAACTATGGCTACACCTTC. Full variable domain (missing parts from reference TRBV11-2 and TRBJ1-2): EAGVAQSPRYKIIEKRQSVAFWCNPISGHATLYWYQQILGQGPKLLIQFQNNGVVDDSQLPKDRFSAERLKGVDSTLKIQPAKLEDSAVYLCASRIGGANYGYTFGSGTRLTVV.

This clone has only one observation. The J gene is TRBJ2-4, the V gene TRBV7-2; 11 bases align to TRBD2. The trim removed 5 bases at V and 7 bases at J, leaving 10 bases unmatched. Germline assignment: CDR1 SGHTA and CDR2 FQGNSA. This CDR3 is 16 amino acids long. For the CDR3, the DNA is TGTGCCAGCAGCGCAACTAGCGGGAGAGTAAGGAACATTCAGTACTTC. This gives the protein CASSATSGRVRNIQYF.

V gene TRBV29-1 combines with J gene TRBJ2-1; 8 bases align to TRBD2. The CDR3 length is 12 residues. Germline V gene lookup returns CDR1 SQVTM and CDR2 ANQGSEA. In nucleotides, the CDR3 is TGCAGGGTGACTAGCGCGGGGAATGAGCAGTTCTTC. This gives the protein CRVTSAGNEQFF.

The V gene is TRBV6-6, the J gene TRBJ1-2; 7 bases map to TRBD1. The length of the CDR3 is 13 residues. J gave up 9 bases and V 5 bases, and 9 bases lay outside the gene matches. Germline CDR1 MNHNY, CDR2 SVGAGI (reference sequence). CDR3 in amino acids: CASSPDREMSYTF. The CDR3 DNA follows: TGTGCCAGCAGTCCCGACAGGGAAATGAGCTACACCTTC.

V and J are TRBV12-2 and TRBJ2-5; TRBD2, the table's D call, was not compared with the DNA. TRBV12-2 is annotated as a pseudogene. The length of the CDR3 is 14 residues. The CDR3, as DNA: TGTGCAAGTCGCTTGGGGGGGTCCCAAGAGACCCAGTACTTC. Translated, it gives CASRLGGSQETQYF.

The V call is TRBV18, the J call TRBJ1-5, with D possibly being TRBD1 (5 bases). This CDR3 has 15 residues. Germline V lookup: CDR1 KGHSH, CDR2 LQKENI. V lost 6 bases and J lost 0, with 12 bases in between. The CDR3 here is CASSPNQGSNQPQHF. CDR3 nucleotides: TGTGCCAGCTCTCCAAATCAGGGTAGCAATCAGCCCCAGCATTTT.

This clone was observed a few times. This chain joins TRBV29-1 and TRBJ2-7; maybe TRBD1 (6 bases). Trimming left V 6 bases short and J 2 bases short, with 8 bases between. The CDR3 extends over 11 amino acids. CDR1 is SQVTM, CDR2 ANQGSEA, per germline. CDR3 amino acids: CSVGTPYEQYF. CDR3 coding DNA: TGCAGCGTGGGGACACCCTACGAGCAGTACTTC.